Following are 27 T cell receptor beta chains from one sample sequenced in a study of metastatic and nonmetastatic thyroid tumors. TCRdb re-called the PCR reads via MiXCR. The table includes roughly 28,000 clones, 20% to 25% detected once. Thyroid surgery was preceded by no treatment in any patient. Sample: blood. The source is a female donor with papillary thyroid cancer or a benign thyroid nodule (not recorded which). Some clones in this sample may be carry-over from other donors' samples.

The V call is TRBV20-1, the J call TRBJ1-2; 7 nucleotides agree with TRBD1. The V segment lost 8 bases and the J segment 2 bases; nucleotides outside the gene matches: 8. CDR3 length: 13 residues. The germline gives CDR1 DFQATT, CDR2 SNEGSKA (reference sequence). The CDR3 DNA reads TGCAGTCCTTACACAGGGGCCAACTATGGCTACACCTTC. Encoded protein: CSPYTGANYGYTF.

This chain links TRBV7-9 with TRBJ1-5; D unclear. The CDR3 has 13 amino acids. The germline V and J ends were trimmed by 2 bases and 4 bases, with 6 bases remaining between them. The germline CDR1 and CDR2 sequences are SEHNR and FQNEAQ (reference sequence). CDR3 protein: CASSLNTNQPQHF. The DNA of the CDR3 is TGTGCCAGCAGCTTAAACACTAATCAGCCCCAGCATTTT.

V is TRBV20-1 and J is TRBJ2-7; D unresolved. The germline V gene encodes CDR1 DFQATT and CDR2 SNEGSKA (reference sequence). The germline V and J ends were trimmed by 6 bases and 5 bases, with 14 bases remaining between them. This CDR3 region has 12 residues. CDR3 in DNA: TGCAGTGCGGCCAGCACTGGGGACGAGCAGTACTTC. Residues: CSAASTGDEQYF.

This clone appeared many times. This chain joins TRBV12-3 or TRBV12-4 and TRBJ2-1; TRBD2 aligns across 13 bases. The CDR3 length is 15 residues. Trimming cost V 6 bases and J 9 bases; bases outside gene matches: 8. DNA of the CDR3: TGTGCCAGCAGACAAACTAGCGGGGGGGTCGGTGAGCAGTTCTTC. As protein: CASRQTSGGVGEQFF.

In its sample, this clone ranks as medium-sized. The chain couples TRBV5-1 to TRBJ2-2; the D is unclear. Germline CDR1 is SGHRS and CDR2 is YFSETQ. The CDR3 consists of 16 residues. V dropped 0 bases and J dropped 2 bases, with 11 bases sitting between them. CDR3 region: CASSLDPGSNTGELFF. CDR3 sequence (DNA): TGCGCCAGCAGCTTGGACCCGGGCTCCAACACCGGGGAGCTGTTTTTT.

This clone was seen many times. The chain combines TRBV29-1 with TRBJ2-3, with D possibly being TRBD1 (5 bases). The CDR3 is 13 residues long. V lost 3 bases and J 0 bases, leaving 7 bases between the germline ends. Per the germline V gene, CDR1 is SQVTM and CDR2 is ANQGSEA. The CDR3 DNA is TGCAGCGTTGATACAGGCAGCACAGATACGCAGTATTTT. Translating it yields CSVDTGSTDTQYF.

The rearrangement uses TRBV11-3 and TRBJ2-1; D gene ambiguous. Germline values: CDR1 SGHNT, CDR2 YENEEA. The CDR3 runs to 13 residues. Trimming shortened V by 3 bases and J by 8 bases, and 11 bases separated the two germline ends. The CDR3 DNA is TGTGCCAGCAGCTTGAGTATGAGCCATGAGCAGTTCTTC. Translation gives CASSLSMSHEQFF.

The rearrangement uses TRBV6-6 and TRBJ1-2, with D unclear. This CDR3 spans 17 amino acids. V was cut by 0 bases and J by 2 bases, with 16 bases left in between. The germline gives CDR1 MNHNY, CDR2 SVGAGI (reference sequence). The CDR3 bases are TGTGCCAGCAGTTACTCGAGGGCAGGTAGATTGAACTATGGCTACACCTTC. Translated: CASSYSRAGRLNYGYTF.

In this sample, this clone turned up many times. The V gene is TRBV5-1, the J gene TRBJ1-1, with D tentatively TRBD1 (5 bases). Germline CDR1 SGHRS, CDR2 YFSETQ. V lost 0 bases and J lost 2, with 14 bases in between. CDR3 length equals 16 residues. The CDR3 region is CASSLVGVGANTEAFF. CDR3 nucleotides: TGCGCCAGCAGCTTGGTGGGGGTCGGGGCAAACACTGAAGCTTTCTTT.

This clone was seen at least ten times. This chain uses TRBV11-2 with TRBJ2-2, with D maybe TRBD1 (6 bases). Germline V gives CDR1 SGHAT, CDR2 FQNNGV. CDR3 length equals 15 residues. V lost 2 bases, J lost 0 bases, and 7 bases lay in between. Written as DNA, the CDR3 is TGTGCCAGCAGCTTACAGGGGTCGAACACCGGGGAGCTGTTTTTT. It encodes CASSLQGSNTGELFF.

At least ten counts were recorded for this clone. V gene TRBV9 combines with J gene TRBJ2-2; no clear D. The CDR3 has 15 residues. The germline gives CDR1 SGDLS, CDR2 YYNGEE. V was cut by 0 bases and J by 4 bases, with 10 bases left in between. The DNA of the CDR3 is TGTGCCAGCAGCGTAGACCAGGCGAGCACCGGGGAGCTGTTTTTT. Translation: CASSVDQASTGELFF.

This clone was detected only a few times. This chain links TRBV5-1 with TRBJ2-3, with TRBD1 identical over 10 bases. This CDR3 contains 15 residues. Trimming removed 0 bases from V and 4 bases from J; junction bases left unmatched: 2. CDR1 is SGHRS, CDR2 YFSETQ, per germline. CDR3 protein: CASSLGGTGADTQYF. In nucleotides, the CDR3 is TGCGCCAGCAGCTTGGGGGGGACAGGGGCAGATACGCAGTATTTT. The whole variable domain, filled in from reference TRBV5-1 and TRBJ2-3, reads KAGVTQTPRYLIKTRGQQVTLSCSPISGHRSVSWYQQTPGQGLQFLFEYFSETQRNKGNFPGRFSGRQFSNSRSEMNVSTLELGDSALYLCASSLGGTGADTQYFGPGTRLTVL.

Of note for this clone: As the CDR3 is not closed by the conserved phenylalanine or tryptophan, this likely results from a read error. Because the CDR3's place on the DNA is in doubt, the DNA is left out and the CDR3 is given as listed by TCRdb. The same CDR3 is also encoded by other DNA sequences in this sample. CDR3 sequence: CASSYSGRDEQDL. The chain recombines TRBV6-5 with TRBJ2-1; TRBD1, as called in the table, went unchecked against the DNA. CDR1 and CDR2 (germline): MNHEY, SVGAGI. The CDR3 adds up to 13 amino acids, both ends counted.

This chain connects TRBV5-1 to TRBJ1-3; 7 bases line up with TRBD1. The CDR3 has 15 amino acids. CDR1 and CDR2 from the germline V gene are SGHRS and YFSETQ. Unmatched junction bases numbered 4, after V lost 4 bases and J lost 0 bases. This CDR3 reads CASSPGTDSGNTIYF. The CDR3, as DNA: TGCGCCAGCAGCCCAGGGACAGACTCTGGAAACACCATATATTTT.

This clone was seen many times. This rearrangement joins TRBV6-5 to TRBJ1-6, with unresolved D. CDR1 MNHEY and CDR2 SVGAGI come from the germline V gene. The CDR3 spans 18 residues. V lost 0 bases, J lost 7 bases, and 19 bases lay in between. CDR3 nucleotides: TGTGCCAGCAGTTACTCGTATATCGGTGGCAGTAACAATTCACCCCTCCACTTT. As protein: CASSYSYIGGSNNSPLHF.

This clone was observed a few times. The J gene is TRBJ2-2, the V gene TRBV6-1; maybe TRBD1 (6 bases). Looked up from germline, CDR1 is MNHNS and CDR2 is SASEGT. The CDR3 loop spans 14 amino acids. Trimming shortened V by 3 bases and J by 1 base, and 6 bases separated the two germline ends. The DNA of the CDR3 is TGTGCCAGCAGTGAGACAGGGAACACCGGGGAGCTGTTTTTT. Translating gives CASSETGNTGELFF.

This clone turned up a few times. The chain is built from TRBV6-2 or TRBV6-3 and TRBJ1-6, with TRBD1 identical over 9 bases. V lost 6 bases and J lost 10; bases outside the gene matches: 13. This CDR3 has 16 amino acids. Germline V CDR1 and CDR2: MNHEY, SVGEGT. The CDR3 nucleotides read TGTGCCAGCAGGGACCCTTCGGGACAGGGTCGATCACCCCTCCACTTT. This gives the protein CASRDPSGQGRSPLHF.

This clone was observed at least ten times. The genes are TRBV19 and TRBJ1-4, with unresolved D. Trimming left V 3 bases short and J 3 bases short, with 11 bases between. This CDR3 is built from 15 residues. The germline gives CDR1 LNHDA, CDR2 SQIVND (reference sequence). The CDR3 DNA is TGTGCCAGTAGTATGGGTGGTTTGTCTAATGAAAAACTGTTTTTT. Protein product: CASSMGGLSNEKLFF. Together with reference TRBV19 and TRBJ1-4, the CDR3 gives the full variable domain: DGGITQSPKYLFRKEGQNVTLSCEQNLNHDAMYWYRQDPGQGLRLIYYSQIVNDFQKGDIAEGYSVSREKKESFPLTVTSAQKNPTAFYLCASSMGGLSNEKLFFGSGTQLSVL.

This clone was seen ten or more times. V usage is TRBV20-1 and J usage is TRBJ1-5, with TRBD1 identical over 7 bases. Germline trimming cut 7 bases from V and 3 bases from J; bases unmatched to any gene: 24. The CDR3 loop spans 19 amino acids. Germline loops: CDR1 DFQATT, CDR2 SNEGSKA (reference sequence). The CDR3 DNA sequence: TGCAGTGTGATGGGAGGGGGTCTACGCTCAGGGGGTAACAATCAGCCCCAGCATTTT. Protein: CSVMGGGLRSGGNNQPQHF.

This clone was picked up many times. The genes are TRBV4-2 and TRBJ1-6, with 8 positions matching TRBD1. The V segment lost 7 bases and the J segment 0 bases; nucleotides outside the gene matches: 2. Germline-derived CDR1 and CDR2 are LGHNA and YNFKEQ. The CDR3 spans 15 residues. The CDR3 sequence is CASKTGGSYNSPLHF. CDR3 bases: TGTGCCAGCAAAACAGGGGGCTCCTATAATTCACCCCTCCACTTT.

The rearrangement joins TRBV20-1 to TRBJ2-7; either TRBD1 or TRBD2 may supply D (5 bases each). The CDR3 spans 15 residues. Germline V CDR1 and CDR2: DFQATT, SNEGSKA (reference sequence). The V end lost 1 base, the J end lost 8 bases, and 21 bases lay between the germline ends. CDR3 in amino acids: CSARAPWGNGYQQYF. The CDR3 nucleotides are TGCAGTGCTAGAGCTCCCTGGGGGAATGGTTACCAGCAGTACTTC.

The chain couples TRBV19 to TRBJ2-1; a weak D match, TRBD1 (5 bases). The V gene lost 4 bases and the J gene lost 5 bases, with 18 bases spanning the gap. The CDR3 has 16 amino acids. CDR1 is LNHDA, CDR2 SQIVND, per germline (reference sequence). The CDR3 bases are TGTGCCAGTAGTAGGATAAACAGGTTGGTCCACAATGAGCAGTTCTTC. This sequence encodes CASSRINRLVHNEQFF.

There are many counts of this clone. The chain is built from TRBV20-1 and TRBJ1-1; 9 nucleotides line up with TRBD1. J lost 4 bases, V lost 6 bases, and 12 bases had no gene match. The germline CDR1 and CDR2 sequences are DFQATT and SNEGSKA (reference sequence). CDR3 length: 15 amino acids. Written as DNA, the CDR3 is TGCAGTGCAAACGTCCCGGGACAGGGTTTCACTGAAGCTTTCTTT. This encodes CSANVPGQGFTEAFF.

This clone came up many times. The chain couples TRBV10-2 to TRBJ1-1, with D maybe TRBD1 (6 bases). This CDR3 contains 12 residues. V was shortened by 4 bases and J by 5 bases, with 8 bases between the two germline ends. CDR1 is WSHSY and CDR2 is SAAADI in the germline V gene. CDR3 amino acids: CASSGGATEAFF. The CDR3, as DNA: TGCGCCAGCAGTGGGGGGGCTACTGAAGCTTTCTTT.

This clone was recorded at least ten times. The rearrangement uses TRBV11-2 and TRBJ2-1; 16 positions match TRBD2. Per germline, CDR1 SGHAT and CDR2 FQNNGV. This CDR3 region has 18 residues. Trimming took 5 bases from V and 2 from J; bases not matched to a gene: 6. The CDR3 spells CASSLGTSGRGAYNEQFF. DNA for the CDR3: TGTGCCAGCAGCCTAGGGACTAGCGGGAGGGGGGCCTACAATGAGCAGTTCTTC.

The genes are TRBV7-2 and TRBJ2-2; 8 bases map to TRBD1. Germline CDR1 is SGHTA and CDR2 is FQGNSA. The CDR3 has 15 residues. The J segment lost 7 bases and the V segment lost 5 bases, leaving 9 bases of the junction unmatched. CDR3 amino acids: CASSPRQGQHGELFF. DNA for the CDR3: TGTGCCAGCAGCCCCCGACAGGGGCAACACGGGGAGCTGTTTTTT.

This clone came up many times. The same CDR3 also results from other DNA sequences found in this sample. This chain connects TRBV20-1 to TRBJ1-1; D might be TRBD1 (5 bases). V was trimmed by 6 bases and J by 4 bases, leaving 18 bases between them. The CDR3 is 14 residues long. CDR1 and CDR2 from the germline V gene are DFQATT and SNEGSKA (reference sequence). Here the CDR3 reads CSARIGGRVTEAFF. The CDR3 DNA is TGCAGTGCCCGAATCGGGGGTCGGGTCACTGAAGCTTTCTTT.